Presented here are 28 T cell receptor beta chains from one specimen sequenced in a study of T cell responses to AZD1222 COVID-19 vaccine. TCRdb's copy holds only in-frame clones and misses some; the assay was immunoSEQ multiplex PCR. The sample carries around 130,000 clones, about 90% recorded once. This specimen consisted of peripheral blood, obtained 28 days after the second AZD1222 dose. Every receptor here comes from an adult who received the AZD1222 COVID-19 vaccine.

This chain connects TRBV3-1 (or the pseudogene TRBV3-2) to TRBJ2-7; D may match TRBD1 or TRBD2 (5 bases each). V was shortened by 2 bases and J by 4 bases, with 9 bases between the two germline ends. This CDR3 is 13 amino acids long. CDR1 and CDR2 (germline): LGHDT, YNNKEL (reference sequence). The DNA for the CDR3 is TGTGCCAGCAGCCAATGGGGCGGGTACGAGCAGTACTTC. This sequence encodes CASSQWGGYEQYF.

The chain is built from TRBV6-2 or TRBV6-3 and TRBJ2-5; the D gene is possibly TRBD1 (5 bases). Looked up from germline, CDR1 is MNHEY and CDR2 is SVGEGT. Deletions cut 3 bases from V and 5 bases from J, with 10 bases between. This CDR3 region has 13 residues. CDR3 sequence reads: CASSYDSRETQYF. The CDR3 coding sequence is TGTGCCAGCAGTTATGACAGCCGGGAGACCCAGTACTTC.

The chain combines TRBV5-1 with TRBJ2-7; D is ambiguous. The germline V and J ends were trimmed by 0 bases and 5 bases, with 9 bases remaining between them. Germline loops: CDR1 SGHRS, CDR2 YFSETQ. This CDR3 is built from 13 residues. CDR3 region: CASSLEEWDEQYF. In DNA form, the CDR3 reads TGCGCCAGCAGCTTGGAGGAGTGGGACGAGCAGTACTTC.

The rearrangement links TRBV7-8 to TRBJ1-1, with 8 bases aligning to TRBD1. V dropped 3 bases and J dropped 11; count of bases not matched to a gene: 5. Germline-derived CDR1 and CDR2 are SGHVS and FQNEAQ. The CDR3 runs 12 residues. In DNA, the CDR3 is TGTGCCAGCAGCTTTTGGACAGGGCGGGCTTTCTTT. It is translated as CASSFWTGRAFF. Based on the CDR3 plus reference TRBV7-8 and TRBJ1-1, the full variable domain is GAGVSQSPRYKVAKRGQDVALRCDPISGHVSLFWYQQALGQGPEFLTYFQNEAQLDKSGLPSDRFFAERPEGSVSTLKIQRTQQEDSAVYLCASSFWTGRAFFGQGTRLTVV.

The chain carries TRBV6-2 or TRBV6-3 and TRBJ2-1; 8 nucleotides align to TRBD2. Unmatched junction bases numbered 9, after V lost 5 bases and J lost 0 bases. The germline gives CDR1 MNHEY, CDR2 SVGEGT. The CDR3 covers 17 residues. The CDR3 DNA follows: TGTGCCAGCAGTAGGGCCGGGGGGGCAAACTCCTACAATGAGCAGTTCTTC. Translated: CASSRAGGANSYNEQFF.

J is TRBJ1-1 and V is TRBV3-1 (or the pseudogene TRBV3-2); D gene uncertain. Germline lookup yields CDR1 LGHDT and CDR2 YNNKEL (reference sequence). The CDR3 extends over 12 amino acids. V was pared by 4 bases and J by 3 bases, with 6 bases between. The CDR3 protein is CASSRWDTEAFF. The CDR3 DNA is TGTGCCAGCAGCCGATGGGACACTGAAGCTTTCTTT.

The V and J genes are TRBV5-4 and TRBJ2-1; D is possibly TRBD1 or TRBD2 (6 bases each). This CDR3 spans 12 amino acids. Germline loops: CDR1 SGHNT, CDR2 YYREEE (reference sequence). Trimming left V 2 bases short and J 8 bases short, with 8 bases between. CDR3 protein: CASSFGGHEQFF. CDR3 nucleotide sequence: TGTGCCAGCAGCTTCGGGGGCCATGAGCAGTTCTTC.

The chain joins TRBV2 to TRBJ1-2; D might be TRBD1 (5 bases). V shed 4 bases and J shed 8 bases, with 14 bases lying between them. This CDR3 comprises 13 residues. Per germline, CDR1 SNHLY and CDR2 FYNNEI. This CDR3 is CASSGRQSQGYTF. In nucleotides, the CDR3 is TGTGCCAGCAGTGGTAGACAGTCCCAAGGCTACACCTTC.

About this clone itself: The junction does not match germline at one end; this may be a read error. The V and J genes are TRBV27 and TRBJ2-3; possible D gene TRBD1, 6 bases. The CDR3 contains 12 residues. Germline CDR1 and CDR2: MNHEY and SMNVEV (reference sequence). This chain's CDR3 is CASSRDTNTQYF. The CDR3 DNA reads TGTGCCAGCTCCAGGGACACAAATACGCAGTATTTT.

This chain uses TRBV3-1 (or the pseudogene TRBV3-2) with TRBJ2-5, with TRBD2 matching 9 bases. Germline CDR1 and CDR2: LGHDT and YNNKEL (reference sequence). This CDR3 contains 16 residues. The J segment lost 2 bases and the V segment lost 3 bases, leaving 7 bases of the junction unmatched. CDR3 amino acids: CASSQTTSGAQETQYF. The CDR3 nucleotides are TGTGCCAGCAGCCAGACGACTAGCGGAGCACAAGAGACCCAGTACTTC.

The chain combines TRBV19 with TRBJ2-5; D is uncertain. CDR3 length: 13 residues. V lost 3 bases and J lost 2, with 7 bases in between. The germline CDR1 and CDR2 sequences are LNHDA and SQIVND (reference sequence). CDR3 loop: CASSMQEQETQYF. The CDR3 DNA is TGTGCCAGTAGTATGCAGGAACAAGAGACCCAGTACTTC.

CDR3 in amino acids: CASSEYAGGQGYNEQFF. The CDR3 DNA reads TGTGCCAGCAGTGAATACGCGGGGGGGCAGGGCTACAATGAGCAGTTCTTC. V is TRBV2 and J is TRBJ2-1; the match to TRBD2 covers 9 bases. Germline assignment: CDR1 SNHLY and CDR2 FYNNEI. With 2 bases clipped from V and 3 bases from J, the junction kept 8 bases outside the gene matches. There are 17 residues in the CDR3. Variable domain in full (rest from reference TRBV2 and TRBJ2-1): EPEVTQTPSHQVTQMGQEVILRCVPISNHLYFYWYRQILGQKVEFLVSFYNNEISEKSEIFDDQFSVERPDGSNFTLKIRSTKLEDSAMYFCASSEYAGGQGYNEQFFGPGTRLTVL.

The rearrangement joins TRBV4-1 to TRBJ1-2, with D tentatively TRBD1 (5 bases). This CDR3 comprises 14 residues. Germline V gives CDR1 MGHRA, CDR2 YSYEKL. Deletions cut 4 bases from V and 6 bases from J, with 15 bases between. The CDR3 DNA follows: TGCGCCAGCAGCCTCATGACGCAAGGGGATGGCTACACCTTC. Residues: CASSLMTQGDGYTF.

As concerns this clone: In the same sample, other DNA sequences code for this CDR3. In nucleotides, the CDR3 is TGTGCCAGCAGTTTATTGTCTAGCAATCAGCCCCAGCATTTT. It codes for CASSLLSSNQPQHF. The rearrangement joins TRBV27 to TRBJ1-5; D gene uncertain. The V gene's germline CDR1 is MNHEY and CDR2 SMNVEV (reference sequence). Trimming took off 1 base at V and 0 bases at J, with 4 bases between the two ends. This CDR3 is built from 14 residues.

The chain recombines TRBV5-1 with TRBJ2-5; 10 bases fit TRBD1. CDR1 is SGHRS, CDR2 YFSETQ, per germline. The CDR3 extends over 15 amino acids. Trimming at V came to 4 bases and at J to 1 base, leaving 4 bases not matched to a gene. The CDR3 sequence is CASSPGQGSQETQYF. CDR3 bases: TGCGCCAGCAGCCCGGGACAGGGGTCCCAAGAGACCCAGTACTTC.

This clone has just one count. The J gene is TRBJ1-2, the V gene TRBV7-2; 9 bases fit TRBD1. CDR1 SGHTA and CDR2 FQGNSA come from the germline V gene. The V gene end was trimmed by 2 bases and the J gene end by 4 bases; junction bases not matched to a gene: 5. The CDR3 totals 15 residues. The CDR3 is CASSLFTGGGYGYTF. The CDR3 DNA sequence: TGTGCCAGCAGCTTATTTACAGGGGGCGGCTATGGCTACACCTTC.

The CDR3 spells CASTQSRLPNTEAFF. The CDR3 region has the DNA TGTGCCAGCACCCAAAGTAGGTTACCGAACACTGAAGCTTTCTTT. The V gene is TRBV7-2, the J gene TRBJ1-1; D gene unclear. This CDR3 comprises 15 residues. CDR1 and CDR2 (germline): SGHTA, FQGNSA. Deletions cut 7 bases from V and 1 base from J, with 16 bases between.

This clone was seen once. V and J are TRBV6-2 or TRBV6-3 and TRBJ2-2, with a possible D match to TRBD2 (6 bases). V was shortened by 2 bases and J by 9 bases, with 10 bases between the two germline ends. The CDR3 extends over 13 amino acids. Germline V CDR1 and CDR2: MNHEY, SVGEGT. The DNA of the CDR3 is TGTGCCAGCAGTTACGGGGGGACCCGGGAGCTGTTTTTT. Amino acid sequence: CASSYGGTRELFF.

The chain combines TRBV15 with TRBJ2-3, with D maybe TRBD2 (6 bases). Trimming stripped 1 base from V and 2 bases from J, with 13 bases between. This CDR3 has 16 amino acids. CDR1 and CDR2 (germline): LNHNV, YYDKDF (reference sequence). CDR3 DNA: TGTGCCACCAGCAGAGTGGCGGGGCTACTCACAGATACGCAGTATTTT. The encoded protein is CATSRVAGLLTDTQYF.

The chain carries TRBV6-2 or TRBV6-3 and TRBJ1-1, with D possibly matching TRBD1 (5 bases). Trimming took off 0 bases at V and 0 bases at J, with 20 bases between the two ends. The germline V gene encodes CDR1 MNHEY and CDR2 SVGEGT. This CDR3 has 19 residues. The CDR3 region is CASSYSIVARVKMNTEAFF. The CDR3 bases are TGTGCCAGCAGTTACTCGATCGTGGCCAGGGTCAAGATGAACACTGAAGCTTTCTTT.

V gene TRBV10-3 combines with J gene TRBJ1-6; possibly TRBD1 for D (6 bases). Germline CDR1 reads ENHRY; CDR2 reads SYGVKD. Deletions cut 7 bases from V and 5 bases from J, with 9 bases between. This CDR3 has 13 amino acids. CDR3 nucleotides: TGTGCCATCAACGGGGGCGATAATTCACCCCTCCACTTT. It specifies CAINGGDNSPLHF.

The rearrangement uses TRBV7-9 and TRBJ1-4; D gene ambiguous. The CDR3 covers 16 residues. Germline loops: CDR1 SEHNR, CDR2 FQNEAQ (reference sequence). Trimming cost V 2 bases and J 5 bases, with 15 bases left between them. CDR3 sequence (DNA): TGTGCCAGCAGCTTACCCGGGGTGCTGCAAAATGAAAAACTGTTTTTT. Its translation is CASSLPGVLQNEKLFF.

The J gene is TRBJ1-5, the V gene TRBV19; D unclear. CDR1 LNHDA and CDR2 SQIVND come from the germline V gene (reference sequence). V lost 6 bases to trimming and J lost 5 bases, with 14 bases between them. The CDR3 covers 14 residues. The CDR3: CASRLKGGDQPQHF. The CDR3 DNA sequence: TGTGCCAGTAGACTAAAGGGAGGAGATCAGCCCCAGCATTTT.

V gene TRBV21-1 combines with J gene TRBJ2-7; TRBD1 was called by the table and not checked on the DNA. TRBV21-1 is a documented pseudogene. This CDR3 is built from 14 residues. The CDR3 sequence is CASSNRQGCYEQYF. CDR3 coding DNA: TGTGCCAGCAGCAACCGACAGGGGTGCTACGAGCAGTACTTC.

CDR3 loop: CASSLGTGVYNEQFF. CDR3 DNA: TGTGCCAGCAGCTTGGGGACAGGGGTCTACAATGAGCAGTTCTTC. The chain recombines TRBV5-4 with TRBJ2-1, with 9 positions matching TRBD1. This CDR3 is 15 amino acids long. The V gene end was trimmed by 0 bases and the J gene end by 3 bases; junction bases not matched to a gene: 1. Germline CDR1 SGHNT, CDR2 YYREEE (reference sequence).

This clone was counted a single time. In DNA form, the CDR3 reads TGCGCCAGCAGCCAAGGGCTACATTATAGCAATCAGCCCCAGCATTTT. Translation: CASSQGLHYSNQPQHF. The rearrangement joins TRBV4-1 to TRBJ1-5; D ambiguous. The V end was cut by 1 base, the J end by 0 bases, with 10 bases between. Per germline, CDR1 MGHRA and CDR2 YSYEKL. This CDR3 is 16 amino acids long.

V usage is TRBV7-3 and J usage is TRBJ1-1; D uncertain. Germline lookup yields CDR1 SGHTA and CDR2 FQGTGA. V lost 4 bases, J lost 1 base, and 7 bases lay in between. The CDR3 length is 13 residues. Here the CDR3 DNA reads TGTGCCAGCAGCTCATGGGCGAACACTGAAGCTTTCTTT. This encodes CASSSWANTEAFF.

The DNA for the CDR3 is TGTGCCAGCAGCTTTGTAGCGGGGGGGCGGGGAGAGACCCAGTACTTC. As protein: CASSFVAGGRGETQYF. The chain couples TRBV5-4 to TRBJ2-5; 11 bases fit TRBD2. V was pared by 2 bases and J by 4 bases, with 7 bases of the junction left unmatched. The germline CDR1 and CDR2 sequences are SGHNT and YYREEE (reference sequence). This CDR3 contains 16 residues.